The 32 T cell receptor beta chains reported below all come from one sample, sequenced in a study of blood T cell repertoires in COVID-19. The data were produced by immunoSEQ multiplex PCR, yet TCRdb's version contains in-frame clones alone and is incomplete. The sample lists 98,000 or so clones, about 89% seen once, with more than 4.5% in the top ten. Sequencing was carried out using peripheral blood. The receptor set was obtained from a human donor in a cohort sampled during active COVID-19.

The rearrangement links TRBV28 to TRBJ2-2; 11 nucleotides line up with TRBD2. With V trimmed by 3 bases and J by 4 bases, 7 bases remained unmatched. From germline, CDR1 is MDHEN and CDR2 SYDVKM. The CDR3 has 17 residues. The CDR3 DNA reads TGTGCCAGCAGTTTCAGAACTAGCGGGAGAGTCACCGGGGAGCTGTTTTTT. Encoded protein: CASSFRTSGRVTGELFF.

V and J are TRBV5-4 and TRBJ1-1; 7 nucleotides match TRBD1. The CDR3 contains 17 residues. The germline CDR1 and CDR2 sequences are SGHNT and YYREEE (reference sequence). Unmatched junction bases numbered 9, after V lost 0 bases and J lost 1 base. In nucleotides, the CDR3 is TGTGCCAGCAGCTTGGCCGCTGCGGCAGGGGGGAACACTGAAGCTTTCTTT. Translated: CASSLAAAAGGNTEAFF.

There are a few counts of this clone. The rearrangement joins TRBV7-3 to TRBJ2-1, with D tentatively TRBD2 (6 bases). With 5 bases removed from V and 0 bases from J, the gap between germline ends came to 17 bases. The CDR3 loop spans 17 amino acids. In germline, CDR1 is SGHTA, CDR2 FQGTGA. The CDR3 region has the DNA TGTGCCAGCAGCCCGTGGGAGGTCACGGGCTCCTACAATGAGCAGTTCTTC. As protein: CASSPWEVTGSYNEQFF.

This clone was counted only a few times. The rearrangement links TRBV3-1 (or the pseudogene TRBV3-2) to TRBJ2-3, with TRBD1 as a possible D gene (5 bases). V was shortened by 1 base and J by 0 bases, with 14 bases between the two germline ends. The V gene's germline CDR1 is LGHDT and CDR2 YNNKEL (reference sequence). This CDR3 comprises 17 residues. CDR3 in DNA: TGTGCCAGCAGCCAAGTCTTTCGACAGACTAGCACAGATACGCAGTATTTT. It translates to CASSQVFRQTSTDTQYF.

The chain links TRBV19 to TRBJ1-1; D gene unclear. CDR3 size: 14 residues. The ends were cut back, 1 base at V and 4 bases at J, with 10 bases in the middle. CDR1 and CDR2 from the germline V gene are LNHDA and SQIVND (reference sequence). CDR3 bases: TGTGCCAGTAGTATAGGGCCGGGGAGCACTGAAGCTTTCTTT. It yields the protein CASSIGPGSTEAFF.

The chain recombines TRBV7-9 with TRBJ2-7, with D tentatively TRBD1 (6 bases). Germline V gene lookup returns CDR1 SEHNR and CDR2 FQNEAQ (reference sequence). V lost 5 bases and J lost 3, with 14 bases in between. The CDR3 length is 14 residues. The CDR3 DNA reads TGTGCCAGCAGCCCGCGGACAGACCGCTACGAGCAGTACTTC. This sequence encodes CASSPRTDRYEQYF. Using reference TRBV7-9 and TRBJ2-7 for the parts outside the CDR3, the full variable domain is DTGVSQNPRHKITKRGQNVTFRCDPISEHNRLYWYRQTLGQGPEFLTYFQNEAQLEKSRLLSDRFSAERPKGSFSTLEIQRTEQGDSAMYLCASSPRTDRYEQYFGPGTRLTVT.

The rearrangement links TRBV28 to TRBJ1-3; a weak D match, TRBD1 (6 bases). The V end was cut by 4 bases, the J end by 2 bases, with 15 bases between. Germline V gene data show CDR1 as MDHEN and CDR2 as SYDVKM. CDR3 length equals 16 residues. The CDR3 sequence is CASSSHREGAGNTIYF. The CDR3 DNA is TGTGCCAGCAGTTCCCACAGGGAGGGGGCTGGAAACACCATATATTTT.

This clone was counted a few times. The rearrangement links TRBV7-9 to TRBJ2-1; no clear D gene. Germline V gene data show CDR1 as SEHNR and CDR2 as FQNEAQ (reference sequence). Trimming removed 3 bases from V and 0 bases from J, with 9 bases in between. CDR3 size: 15 residues. Here the CDR3 reads CASSFGSLSYNEQFF. DNA of the CDR3: TGTGCCAGCAGCTTCGGTTCCCTCTCCTACAATGAGCAGTTCTTC.

The genes are TRBV7-9 and TRBJ1-2, with a tentative D call TRBD1 (5 bases). CDR1 is SEHNR and CDR2 is FQNEAQ in the germline V gene (reference sequence). The length of the CDR3 is 15 residues. V lost 2 bases and J 8 bases, leaving 18 bases between the germline ends. The CDR3 region is CASSLPQGIWEGYTF. The CDR3 DNA is TGTGCCAGCAGCTTACCCCAGGGAATTTGGGAAGGCTACACCTTC.

This chain links TRBV18 with TRBJ2-2; a weak D match, TRBD2 (5 bases). The CDR3 sequence is 16 residues long. V was shortened by 3 bases and J by 0 bases, with 11 bases between the two germline ends. Germline V gives CDR1 KGHSH, CDR2 LQKENI. The CDR3 reads CASSPRGDPNTGELFF. As DNA, the CDR3 is TGTGCCAGCTCACCCCGGGGAGACCCGAACACCGGGGAGCTGTTTTTT.

The chain combines TRBV9 with TRBJ2-1; tentatively, D is TRBD2 (6 bases). Trimming took off 6 bases at V and 8 bases at J, with 18 bases between the two ends. The V gene's germline CDR1 is SGDLS and CDR2 YYNGEE. The CDR3 is made up of 14 amino acids. In DNA form, the CDR3 reads TGTGCCAGCACCCCCCCAGCGGGTGGGGATGAGCAGTTCTTC. Its translation is CASTPPAGGDEQFF. The whole variable domain, remainder taken from reference TRBV9 and TRBJ2-1, is DSGVTQTPKHLITATGQRVTLRCSPRSGDLSVYWYQQSLDQGLQFLIQYYNGEERAKGNILERFSAQQFPDLHSELNLSSLELGDSALYFCASTPPAGGDEQFFGPGTRLTVL.

In this sample, this clone turned up once. The chain joins TRBV24-1 to TRBJ2-7, with 8 bases matching TRBD1. The CDR3 runs to 15 residues. Germline-derived CDR1 and CDR2 are KGHDR and SFDVKD. V gave up 7 bases and J gave up 5 bases; unmatched junction bases: 12. The CDR3 DNA reads TGTGCCACCAGCCCCGGGACAGGAATATCCCACGAGCAGTACTTC. Amino acids: CATSPGTGISHEQYF.

This chain uses TRBV5-1 with TRBJ1-4; no reliable D call. Per the germline V gene, CDR1 is SGHRS and CDR2 is YFSETQ. V was trimmed by 0 bases and J by 0 bases, leaving 6 bases between them. The CDR3 is 15 amino acids. The CDR3 DNA reads TGCGCCAGCAGCTTGGACAGTACAACTAATGAAAAACTGTTTTTT. This gives the protein CASSLDSTTNEKLFF.

This clone has just a few counts. The chain combines TRBV5-1 with TRBJ1-1; possibly TRBD1 for D (5 bases). The germline gives CDR1 SGHRS, CDR2 YFSETQ. The CDR3 totals 16 residues. The V gene lost 2 bases and the J gene lost 3 bases, with 17 bases spanning the gap. The CDR3 nucleotides read TGCGCCAGCAGCTTAATTACAGGCGTCCTGGACACTGAAGCTTTCTTT. Its translation: CASSLITGVLDTEAFF.

This rearrangement joins TRBV10-1 to TRBJ2-3; 7 bases map to TRBD2. CDR1 is WNHNN and CDR2 is SYGVQD in the germline V gene (reference sequence). The CDR3 sequence is 17 residues long. V dropped 0 bases and J dropped 4; count of bases not matched to a gene: 10. CDR3 region: CASSESASGLRADTQYF. CDR3 nucleotide sequence: TGCGCCAGCAGTGAGTCGGCTAGCGGTTTACGGGCAGATACGCAGTATTTT.

The rearrangement links TRBV2 to TRBJ2-3; D gene ambiguous. Looked up from germline, CDR1 is SNHLY and CDR2 is FYNNEI. CDR3 length equals 13 residues. Trimming removed 2 bases at V and 0 bases at J, with 3 bases between. In nucleotides, the CDR3 is TGTGCCAGCAGTGAACAGAGCACAGATACGCAGTATTTT. It yields the protein CASSEQSTDTQYF.

J is TRBJ1-5 and V is TRBV19; D is perhaps TRBD1 (6 bases). CDR1 and CDR2 (germline): LNHDA, SQIVND (reference sequence). CDR3 length equals 15 residues. Trimming pared 5 bases from V and 2 bases from J, leaving 13 bases between. The CDR3: CASSQQGGGNQPQHF. The CDR3, as DNA: TGTGCCAGTAGTCAACAGGGAGGGGGCAATCAGCCCCAGCATTTT.

V and J are TRBV5-5 and TRBJ2-3, with a tentative D call TRBD1 (6 bases). The ends were cut back, 2 bases at V and 1 base at J, with 14 bases in the middle. This CDR3 spans 16 amino acids. From germline, CDR1 is SGHKS and CDR2 YYEKEE (reference sequence). CDR3 sequence: CASSFRQVFGTDTQYF. CDR3 DNA: TGTGCCAGCAGCTTTAGACAGGTTTTCGGCACAGATACGCAGTATTTT.

The V and J genes are TRBV27 and TRBJ2-1; 11 nucleotides align to TRBD2. With V trimmed by 3 bases and J by 8 bases, 6 bases remained unmatched. The CDR3 loop spans 15 amino acids. Germline V gives CDR1 MNHEY, CDR2 SMNVEV (reference sequence). CDR3 in amino acids: CASSFSGGAEDEQFF. The CDR3 nucleotides are TGTGCCAGCAGTTTTAGCGGGGGGGCCGAGGATGAGCAGTTCTTC.

The V and J genes are TRBV19 and TRBJ1-1; the D gene is possibly TRBD1 (5 bases). CDR3 length equals 16 residues. V was trimmed by 4 bases and J by 7 bases, leaving 22 bases between them. CDR1 is LNHDA, CDR2 SQIVND, per germline (reference sequence). The CDR3 DNA is TGTGCCAGTAGTACCCGACAGATTTATTACCATGGTGAAGCTTTCTTT. This sequence encodes CASSTRQIYYHGEAFF.

The chain carries TRBV5-1 and TRBJ1-5; TRBD1 agrees at 11 bases. Germline loops: CDR1 SGHRS, CDR2 YFSETQ. V shed 3 bases, J shed 7 bases, and the junction held 3 bases outside the gene matches. This CDR3 is 14 amino acids long. Written as DNA, the CDR3 is TGCGCCAGCAGCTGGGGACAGGGGGGGCAGCCCCAGCATTTT. This encodes CASSWGQGGQPQHF. Full variable domain (outside the CDR3, taken from reference TRBV5-1 and TRBJ1-5): KAGVTQTPRYLIKTRGQQVTLSCSPISGHRSVSWYQQTPGQGLQFLFEYFSETQRNKGNFPGRFSGRQFSNSRSEMNVSTLELGDSALYLCASSWGQGGQPQHFGDGTRLSIL.

J is TRBJ1-5 and V is TRBV19; D remains unclear. V was cut by 6 bases and J by 0 bases, with 12 bases left in between. Germline CDR1 LNHDA, CDR2 SQIVND (reference sequence). This CDR3 contains 15 residues. The chain's CDR3 is CASSLGGGSNQPQHF. The DNA of the CDR3 is TGTGCCAGTAGCCTTGGCGGCGGTAGCAATCAGCCCCAGCATTTT. Full variable domain (remainder filled in from reference TRBV19 and TRBJ1-5): DGGITQSPKYLFRKEGQNVTLSCEQNLNHDAMYWYRQDPGQGLRLIYYSQIVNDFQKGDIAEGYSVSREKKESFPLTVTSAQKNPTAFYLCASSLGGGSNQPQHFGDGTRLSIL.

The V gene is TRBV11-2, the J gene TRBJ2-5; D might be TRBD1 (5 bases). The CDR3 runs to 15 residues. Germline CDR1 reads SGHAT; CDR2 reads FQNNGV. V lost 2 bases and J lost 4, with 14 bases in between. Here the CDR3 reads CASSLIGREGETQYF. The CDR3 DNA reads TGTGCCAGCAGCTTAATCGGCAGGGAAGGAGAGACCCAGTACTTC.

This chain uses TRBV4-1 with TRBJ1-1; D is undetermined. Trimming left V 0 bases short and J 11 bases short, with 16 bases between. CDR3 length: 14 amino acids. Germline lookup yields CDR1 MGHRA and CDR2 YSYEKL. The DNA of the CDR3 is TGCGCCAGCAGCCAAGAAGGCGCTAGAGATGGGGCTTTCTTT. Translating it yields CASSQEGARDGAFF.

Notes on this clone: An end of the junction differs from the germline gene, which may be a read error. The chain combines TRBV9 with TRBJ2-1, with TRBD2 identical over 11 bases. Germline loops: CDR1 SGDLS, CDR2 YYNGEE. The CDR3 is 15 amino acids. The CDR3 bases are TGTGCCAGCAGCTGGACTAGCGGGTCCTCCAATGAGCAGTTCTTC. Translated: CASSWTSGSSNEQFF.

V usage is TRBV6-5 and J usage is TRBJ2-7; 7 positions match TRBD1. Germline values: CDR1 MNHEY, CDR2 SVGAGI. The CDR3 consists of 15 residues. J was trimmed by 2 bases and V by 6 bases; bases with no gene match: 10. This CDR3 reads CASRPTTGRPYEQYF. CDR3 coding DNA: TGTGCCAGCAGGCCAACGACAGGGCGTCCCTACGAGCAGTACTTC.

The chain combines TRBV7-2 with TRBJ2-7; D not certain. The CDR3 consists of 14 residues. V was trimmed by 5 bases and J by 0 bases, leaving 11 bases between them. Germline V gene lookup returns CDR1 SGHTA and CDR2 FQGNSA. CDR3 DNA sequence: TGTGCCAGCAGCCAAGCGAGGCTCTCCTACGAGCAGTACTTC. Translated: CASSQARLSYEQYF.

The rearrangement uses TRBV7-9 and TRBJ2-7; D possibly corresponds to TRBD1 (5 bases). V lost 5 bases and J lost 0, with 11 bases in between. This CDR3 contains 14 residues. Germline CDR1 reads SEHNR; CDR2 reads FQNEAQ (reference sequence). CDR3 sequence reads: CASSTRDYSYEQYF. Here the CDR3 DNA reads TGTGCCAGCAGCACCAGGGATTACTCCTACGAGCAGTACTTC.

The chain employs TRBV6-5 and TRBJ1-5, with 7 bases matching TRBD1. The CDR3 spans 14 residues. V dropped 5 bases and J dropped 2; count of bases not matched to a gene: 3. Germline V gives CDR1 MNHEY, CDR2 SVGAGI. CDR3 nucleotide sequence: TGTGCCAGCAGTCTTACAGGGGGCAATCAGCCCCAGCATTTT. Its protein product is CASSLTGGNQPQHF.

The chain has TRBV10-3 and TRBJ1-2; D ambiguous. This CDR3 comprises 11 residues. V was shortened by 5 bases and J by 4 bases, with 5 bases between the two germline ends. Germline CDR1 is ENHRY and CDR2 is SYGVKD. CDR3 in DNA: TGTGCCATCAGTCCCTCCTATGGCTACACCTTC. Encoded protein: CAISPSYGYTF.

The chain combines TRBV4-3 with TRBJ1-6; D possibly corresponds to TRBD1 (5 bases). This CDR3 is built from 15 residues. Germline-derived CDR1 and CDR2 are LGHNA and YSLEER. V lost 0 bases, J lost 8 bases, and 11 bases lay in between. The CDR3 DNA reads TGCGCCAGCAGCCAAGATTCAAGGGGTCATTCACCCCTCCACTTT. This gives the protein CASSQDSRGHSPLHF.

The J gene is TRBJ2-1, the V gene TRBV5-6, with D possibly TRBD1 on 5 matching bases. V lost 4 bases to trimming and J lost 7 bases, with 24 bases between them. From germline, CDR1 is SGHDT and CDR2 YYEEEE. The CDR3 loop spans 17 amino acids. The CDR3 here is CASSAYGGFRVRNEQFF. In DNA, the CDR3 is TGTGCCAGCAGCGCGTACGGTGGGTTCAGGGTGAGGAATGAGCAGTTCTTC.